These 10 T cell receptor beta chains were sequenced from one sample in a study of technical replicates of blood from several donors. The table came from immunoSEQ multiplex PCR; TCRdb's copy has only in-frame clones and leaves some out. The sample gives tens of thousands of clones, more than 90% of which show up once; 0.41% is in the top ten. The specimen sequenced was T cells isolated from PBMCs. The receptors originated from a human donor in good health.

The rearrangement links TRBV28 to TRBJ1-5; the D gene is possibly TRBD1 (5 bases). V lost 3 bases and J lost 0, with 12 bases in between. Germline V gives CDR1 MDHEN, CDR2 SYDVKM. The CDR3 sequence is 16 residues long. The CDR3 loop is CASSFAGWYSNQPQHF. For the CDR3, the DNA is TGTGCCAGCAGTTTCGCAGGGTGGTATAGCAATCAGCCCCAGCATTTT.

The CDR3 reads CASSPRGRKLFF. CDR3 sequence (DNA): TGTGCCAGTAGTCCTAGGGGAAGGAAACTGTTTTTT. This sequence joins TRBV19 and TRBJ1-4; perhaps TRBD1 as D (5 bases). Germline CDR1 reads LNHDA; CDR2 reads SQIVND (reference sequence). V was shortened by 5 bases and J by 11 bases, with 12 bases between the two germline ends. This CDR3 region has 12 residues. Combining the CDR3 with reference TRBV19 and TRBJ1-4 gives the whole variable domain DGGITQSPKYLFRKEGQNVTLSCEQNLNHDAMYWYRQDPGQGLRLIYYSQIVNDFQKGDIAEGYSVSREKKESFPLTVTSAQKNPTAFYLCASSPRGRKLFFGSGTQLSVL.

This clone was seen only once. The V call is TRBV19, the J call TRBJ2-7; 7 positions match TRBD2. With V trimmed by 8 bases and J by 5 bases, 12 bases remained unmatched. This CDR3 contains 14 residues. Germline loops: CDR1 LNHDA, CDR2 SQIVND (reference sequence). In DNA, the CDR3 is TGTGCCAGTTCTCCCGGGAGGATGATAAACGAGCAGTACTTC. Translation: CASSPGRMINEQYF.

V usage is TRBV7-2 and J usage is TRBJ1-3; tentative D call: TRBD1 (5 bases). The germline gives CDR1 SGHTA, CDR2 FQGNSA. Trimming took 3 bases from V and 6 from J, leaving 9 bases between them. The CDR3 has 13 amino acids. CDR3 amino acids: CASSFGGENTIYF. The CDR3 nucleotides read TGTGCCAGCAGCTTCGGAGGGGAAAACACCATATATTTT.

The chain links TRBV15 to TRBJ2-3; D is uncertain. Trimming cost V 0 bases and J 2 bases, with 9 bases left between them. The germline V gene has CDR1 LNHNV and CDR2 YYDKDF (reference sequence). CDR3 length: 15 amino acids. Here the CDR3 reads CATSRETFNTDTQYF. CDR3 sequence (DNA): TGTGCCACCAGCAGAGAAACATTTAACACAGATACGCAGTATTTT.

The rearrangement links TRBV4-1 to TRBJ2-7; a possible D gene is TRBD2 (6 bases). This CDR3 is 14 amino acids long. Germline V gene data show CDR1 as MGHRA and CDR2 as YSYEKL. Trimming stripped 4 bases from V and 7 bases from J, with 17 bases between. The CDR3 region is CASSPRDGGFEQYF. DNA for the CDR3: TGCGCCAGCAGCCCTCGCGACGGGGGATTTGAGCAGTACTTC.

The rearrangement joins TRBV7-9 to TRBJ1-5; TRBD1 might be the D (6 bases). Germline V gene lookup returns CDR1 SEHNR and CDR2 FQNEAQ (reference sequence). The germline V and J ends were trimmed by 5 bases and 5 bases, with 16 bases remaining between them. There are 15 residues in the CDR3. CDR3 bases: TGTGCCAGCAGCCCCAGGGGCGGAATCGATCAGCCCCAGCATTTT. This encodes CASSPRGGIDQPQHF.

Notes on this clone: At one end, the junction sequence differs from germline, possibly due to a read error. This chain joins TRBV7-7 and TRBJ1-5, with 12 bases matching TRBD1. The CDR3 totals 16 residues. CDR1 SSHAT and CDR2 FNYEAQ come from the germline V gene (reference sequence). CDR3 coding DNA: TGTGCTAGCAGCTCCCTAGGGACAGGGGGCGGTCAGCCCCAGCATTTT. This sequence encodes CASSSLGTGGGQPQHF.

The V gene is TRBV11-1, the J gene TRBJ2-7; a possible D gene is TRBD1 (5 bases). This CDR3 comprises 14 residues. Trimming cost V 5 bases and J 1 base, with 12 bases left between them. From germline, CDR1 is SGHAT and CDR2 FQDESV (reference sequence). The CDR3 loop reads CASSVDSFSYEQYF. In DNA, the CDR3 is TGTGCCAGCAGCGTCGACAGTTTTTCCTACGAGCAGTACTTC.

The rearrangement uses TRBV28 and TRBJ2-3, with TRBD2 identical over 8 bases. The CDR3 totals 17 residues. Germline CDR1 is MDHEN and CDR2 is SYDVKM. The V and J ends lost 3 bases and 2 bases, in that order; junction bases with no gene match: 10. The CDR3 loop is CASSLGAAGGDTDTQYF. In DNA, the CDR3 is TGTGCCAGCAGTTTGGGTGCGGCGGGAGGAGACACAGATACGCAGTATTTT.